This is a list of T cell receptor beta chains from one sample in a study of identical twins. TCRdb called the 5' RACE reads again in MiXCR, with one record for every CDR3 protein. The data show roughly 720,000 distinct CDR3 sequences, 15% to 20% seen once. The same data also contributed to another study, on T cells expressing NK-cell markers.

The sequenced sample consisted of PBMCs. The receptors derive from a woman in her late teens or twenties in good health. CDR3s include the opening cysteine and the closing phenylalanine or tryptophan. A D gene is named only where the DNA matches it firmly. The listing skips clone size in some rows; elsewhere it reads once, few, many or a size class.

>TRBJ1-1|.|TRBV18|.
CASSPRPGRTEAFF
TGTGCCAGCTCACCACGTCCGGGGCGGACTGAAGCTTTCTTT
>TRBJ2-5|.|TRBV9|.
CASSVGDRPQYF
TGTGCCAGCAGCGTAGGGGACCGGCCCCAGTACTTC
>TRBJ2-2|.|TRBV25-1|.
CASSEVPAANTGELFF
TGTGCCAGCAGTGAAGTCCCGGCAGCGAACACCGGGGAGCTGTTTTTT
>TRBJ2-3|few|TRBV24-1|.
CATSDTGSTDTQYF
TGTGCCACCAGTGACACGGGTAGCACAGATACGCAGTATTTT
>TRBJ2-7|few|TRBV5-6|.
CASSTGTRNEQYF
TGTGCCAGCAGCACCGGGACAAGAAACGAGCAGTACTTC
>TRBJ2-3|.|TRBV10-3|.
CAIGQPHTDTQYF
TGTGCCATCGGACAGCCTCACACAGATACGCAGTATTTT
>TRBJ1-1|.|TRBV20-1|TRBD1
CSARDQLTGHTEAFF
TGCAGTGCTAGAGATCAGTTGACAGGGCACACTGAAGCTTTCTTT
>TRBJ1-5|.|TRBV19|TRBD1
CASSTDRVGYQPQHF
TGTGCCAGTAGCACCGACAGGGTCGGTTACCAGCCCCAGCATTTT
>TRBJ2-1|many|TRBV20-1|TRBD2
CSARTSGGYNEQFF
TGCAGTGCCCGTACTAGCGGCGGATATAATGAGCAGTTCTTC
>TRBJ2-5|many|TRBV10-2|TRBD2
CASTRTSGRGETQYF
TGCGCCAGCACTAGGACTAGCGGGAGAGGGGAGACCCAGTACTTC
>TRBJ1-1|.|TRBV5-1|.
CASSLEGRGETEAFF
TGCGCCAGCAGCTTGGAGGGCCGGGGTGAGACTGAAGCTTTCTTT
>TRBJ2-5|few|TRBV9|.
CASSRRGLTTQETQYF
TGTGCCAGCAGCCGACGAGGACTAACAACCCAAGAGACCCAGTACTTC
>TRBJ2-3|.|TRBV10-3|TRBD2
CAIGEREGNTQYF
TGTGCCATCGGGGAGCGGGAGGGGAATACGCAGTATTTT
>TRBJ1-2|few|TRBV27|TRBD1
CASSPRTGTYGYTF
TGTGCCAGCAGTCCCCGGACAGGTACCTATGGCTACACCTTC
>TRBJ2-7|.|TRBV6-1|TRBD2
CASSDLSGGRSYEQYF
TGTGCCAGCAGTGACCTTAGCGGGGGCCGATCCTACGAGCAGTACTTC
>TRBJ2-3|many|TRBV13|TRBD1
CASSLGGQGTDTQYF
TGTGCCAGCAGCTTAGGGGGACAGGGAACAGATACGCAGTATTTT
>TRBJ2-1|many|TRBV3-1|TRBD2
CASTLSGGLNEQFF
TGTGCCAGCACCCTTAGCGGGGGCTTGAATGAGCAGTTCTTC
>TRBJ2-1|few|TRBV5-6|.
CASALPGMYNEQFF
TGTGCCAGCGCTTTGCCCGGGATGTACAATGAGCAGTTCTTC
>TRBJ1-2|few|TRBV6-2/TRBV6-3|.
CASSWAGSLGGYTF
TGTGCCAGCAGTTGGGCTGGAAGCCTCGGGGGCTACACCTTC
>TRBJ1-2|.|TRBV4-3|TRBD1
CASSQIPGQANYGYTF
TGCGCCAGCAGCCAGATTCCGGGACAGGCCAACTATGGCTACACCTTC
>TRBJ2-5|few|TRBV10-1|TRBD2
CASSDRLAGETQYF
TGCGCCAGCAGTGATCGGCTAGCGGGAGAGACCCAGTACTTC
>TRBJ2-7|few|TRBV7-9|.
CASGALSSYEQYF
TGTGCCAGCGGGGCCCTCAGCTCCTACGAGCAGTACTTC
>TRBJ2-7|few|TRBV27|.
CASSLRAISYEQYF
TGTGCCAGCAGTTTAAGGGCAATCTCCTACGAGCAGTACTTC
>TRBJ2-3|many|TRBV6-5|TRBD2
CASRMSGLAGTDTQYF
TGTGCCAGCAGAATGTCAGGACTAGCGGGAACAGATACGCAGTATTTT
>TRBJ2-7|few|TRBV5-1|.
CASSPRSQGGRYEQYF
TGCGCCAGCAGCCCGAGATCCCAAGGGGGGAGGTACGAGCAGTACTTC
>TRBJ2-2|many|TRBV12-3/TRBV12-4|TRBD2
CASSWLAGVNTGELFF
TGTGCCAGCAGTTGGCTAGCGGGGGTGAACACCGGGGAGCTGTTTTTT
>TRBJ2-7|once|TRBV20-1|.
CSARDPWADESYEQYF
TGCAGTGCTAGAGATCCTTGGGCGGATGAGAGCTACGAGCAGTACTTC
>TRBJ1-4|many|TRBV4-3|TRBD1
CASSRGQGGEKLFF
TGCGCCAGCAGCCGCGGACAGGGTGGAGAAAAACTGTTTTTT
>TRBJ2-1|.|TRBV20-1|.
CSAPRRNHRSYNEQFF
TGCAGTGCTCCACGGAGAAACCACCGCTCCTACAATGAGCAGTTCTTC
>TRBJ1-1|few|TRBV7-9|.
CASSDPGQQGVNTEAFF
TGTGCCAGCAGCGATCCGGGACAACAAGGGGTGAACACTGAAGCTTTCTTT
>TRBJ2-3|few|TRBV6-1|.
CASSPVGVQRSTQYF
TGTGCCAGCAGCCCTGTGGGGGTCCAACGGTCTACGCAGTATTTT
>TRBJ2-3|.|TRBV5-1|.
CASSSGVTDTQYF
TGCGCCAGCAGCTCCGGGGTCACAGATACGCAGTATTTT
>TRBJ2-7|.|TRBV20-1|.
CSARNRVSYEQYF
TGCAGTGCTAGGAACAGGGTCAGCTACGAGCAGTACTTC
>TRBJ1-1|.|TRBV5-1|TRBD1
CASSYTAGTDEAFF
TGCGCCAGCAGTTACACAGCCGGGACAGATGAAGCTTTCTTT
>TRBJ2-3|few|TRBV4-2|.
CASSQEYGTIGGTDTQYF
TGTGCCAGCAGCCAAGAATACGGAACTATAGGAGGCACAGATACGCAGTATTTT
>TRBJ2-1|few|TRBV11-2|TRBD1
CASSLVLLVTGIPYNEQFF
TGTGCCAGCAGCTTAGTCCTCTTAGTGACAGGGATCCCCTACAATGAGCAGTTCTTC
>TRBJ2-3|few|TRBV5-1|TRBD2
CASSLSLAGVTDTQYF
TGCGCCAGCAGCTTGTCGCTAGCGGGGGTAACAGATACGCAGTATTTT
>TRBJ1-1|few|TRBV20-1|.
CSARDPGWGSTEAFF
TGCAGTGCTAGAGATCCCGGCTGGGGATCCACTGAAGCTTTCTTT
>TRBJ2-1|.|TRBV29-1|TRBD1
CSVDAQGAGEQFF
TGCAGCGTTGACGCGCAGGGGGCGGGTGAGCAGTTCTTC
>TRBJ2-1|.|TRBV29-1|.
CSVQVSLGQFF
TGCAGCGTTCAGGTTTCCCTAGGGCAGTTCTTC
>TRBJ2-5|few|TRBV7-2|TRBD2
CASSLTSGSYQETQYF
TGTGCCAGCAGCTTAACTAGCGGCTCGTACCAAGAGACCCAGTACTTC